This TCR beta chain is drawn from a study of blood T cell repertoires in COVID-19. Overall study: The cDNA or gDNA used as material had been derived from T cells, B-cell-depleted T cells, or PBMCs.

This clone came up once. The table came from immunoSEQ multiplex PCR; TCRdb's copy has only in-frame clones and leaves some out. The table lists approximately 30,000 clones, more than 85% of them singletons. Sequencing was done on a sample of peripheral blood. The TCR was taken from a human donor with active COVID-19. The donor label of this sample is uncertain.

CDR3 sequence: CASSGLPLTEAFF. CDR3 nucleotide sequence: TGTGCCAGCAGTGGTCTACCTCTCACTGAAGCTTTCTTT. The genes are TRBV2 and TRBJ1-1; D gene unclear. The CDR3 spans 13 residues. In germline, CDR1 is SNHLY, CDR2 FYNNEI. V shed 4 bases and J shed 4 bases, with 10 bases lying between them.